This is a list of T cell receptor beta chains from one sample in a study of T cell repertoires in cytomegalovirus infection. From the reads, TCRdb called clonotypes with MiXCR, one entry per CDR3 protein. This sample has about 480,000 distinct CDR3 sequences, with more than 30% found just once. Their target antigens are unknown. Sample: cultured PBMCs, taken from culture after CMV antigen stimulation. The source is a human donor in good health (CMV status not recorded). Some clones in this sample may be carry-over from other donors' samples. Each CDR3 is given with its conserved first and last residue. D genes are given only for firm matches. Only some rows state a clone size, as once, few, many or a class for expanded clones.

clone size	D gene	V gene	J gene	CDR3 protein	CDR3 DNA
many	TRBD2	TRBV6-5	TRBJ2-7	CASSYLTSGSPGEQYF	TGTGCCAGCAGTTACCTCACTAGCGGGAGCCCGGGTGAGCAGTACTTC
.	.	TRBV7-9	TRBJ2-1	CASTLAGNEQFF	TGTGCCAGCACCCTAGCTGGCAATGAGCAGTTCTTC
.	TRBD1	TRBV7-6	TRBJ2-5	CASSLGGQGIETQYF	TGTGCCAGCAGCTTAGGGGGACAGGGGATTGAGACCCAGTACTTC
.	.	TRBV7-9	TRBJ1-4	CASSDKGQINEKLFF	TGTGCCAGCAGCGACAAAGGACAGATAAATGAAAAACTGTTTTTT
few	TRBD1	TRBV29-1	TRBJ2-7	CSVEDLSGQGAEQYF	TGCAGCGTTGAAGATCTTTCGGGACAGGGGGCCGAGCAGTACTTC
few	.	TRBV25-1	TRBJ2-4	CASSEPGSVDIQYF	TGTGCCAGCAGTGAGCCAGGGAGTGTTGACATTCAGTACTTC
few	.	TRBV7-2	TRBJ2-1	CASSLGRDLNNEQFF	TGTGCCAGCAGCTTAGGTCGCGACTTAAACAATGAGCAGTTCTTC
few	TRBD2	TRBV7-9	TRBJ2-1	CASSLKASGSSYNEQFF	TGTGCCAGCAGCTTAAAAGCTAGCGGATCATCCTACAATGAGCAGTTCTTC
.	TRBD1	TRBV19	TRBJ1-2	CASSIVDRSYGYTF	TGTGCCAGTAGTATAGTGGACAGGAGCTATGGCTACACCTTC
.	TRBD2	TRBV19	TRBJ2-1	CASSRASGTHEQFF	TGTGCCAGTAGCCGTGCTAGCGGCACACATGAGCAGTTCTTC
.	.	TRBV15	TRBJ2-2	CATKKGTRGRGTGELFF	TGTGCCACCAAAAAAGGAACGCGGGGAAGGGGGACCGGGGAGCTGTTTTTT
.	.	TRBV5-1	TRBJ2-2	CASSLGPAGELFF	TGCGCCAGCAGCTTGGGCCCAGCCGGGGAGCTGTTTTTT
few	.	TRBV6-5	TRBJ2-5	CASSWVSGSGQETQYF	TGTGCCAGCAGTTGGGTGTCTGGTAGCGGCCAAGAGACCCAGTACTTC
.	.	TRBV11-2	TRBJ1-1	CASSPSPDTEAFF	TGTGCCAGCAGCCCCTCTCCGGACACTGAAGCTTTCTTT
.	TRBD1	TRBV6-8	TRBJ2-6	CASSPGTGFTSGANVLTF	TGTGCCAGCAGTCCCGGGACAGGATTCACCTCTGGGGCCAACGTCCTGACTTTC
few	.	TRBV30	TRBJ1-4	CAWTHPGSINEKLFF	TGTGCCTGGACACATCCGGGATCAATTAATGAAAAACTGTTTTTT
many	TRBD1	TRBV7-2	TRBJ1-1	CASSLSGGAMNTEAFF	TGTGCCAGCAGCTTATCAGGGGGTGCTATGAACACTGAAGCTTTCTTT
few	.	TRBV7-6	TRBJ1-1	CASSAGDLRFAEAFF	TGTGCCAGCAGCGCAGGGGACCTAAGGTTCGCTGAAGCTTTCTTT
.	TRBD2	TRBV6-5	TRBJ2-1	CASIDSGRIGNEQFF	TGTGCCAGCATCGATAGCGGGAGGATTGGCAATGAGCAGTTCTTC
few	.	TRBV7-2	TRBJ2-3	CASSHLLGAGSDTQYF	TGTGCCAGCAGCCACCTCTTGGGGGCTGGGTCTGATACGCAGTATTTT
.	.	TRBV20-1	TRBJ2-1	CSARPRGSSSYNEQFF	TGCAGTGCTAGGCCGCGGGGCAGTAGCTCCTACAATGAGCAGTTCTTC
.	.	TRBV5-3	TRBJ1-1	CASSPRNKRGEAFF	TGTGCCAGCAGCCCCAGGAATAAAAGGGGTGAAGCTTTCTTT
.	.	TRBV10-3	TRBJ2-1	CAISESWGIKNNEQFF	TGTGCCATCAGTGAGTCGTGGGGGATCAAAAACAATGAGCAGTTCTTC
.	TRBD2	TRBV6-2/TRBV6-3	TRBJ2-1	CASAQRERQQQFF	TGTGCCAGCGCTCAGCGGGAGCGGCAGCAGCAGTTCTTC
.	.	TRBV4-3	TRBJ2-3	CASSQREDPGTGDTQYF	TGCGCCAGCAGCCAAAGGGAGGATCCCGGGACGGGAGATACGCAGTATTTT
few	TRBD2	TRBV10-3	TRBJ2-4	CAISEHGLAGQLAKNIQYF	TGTGCCATCAGTGAACACGGACTAGCGGGACAACTAGCCAAAAACATTCAGTACTTC
few	.	TRBV7-2	TRBJ1-1	CASSLATAEAFF	TGTGCCAGCAGCTTAGCGACAGCCGAAGCTTTCTTT
few	.	TRBV7-7	TRBJ2-5	CASSSRGMGETQYF	TGTGCCAGCAGCTCCCGGGGGATGGGGGAGACCCAGTACTTC
.	.	TRBV7-7	TRBJ2-3	CASSRGVGGTDTQYF	TGTGCCAGCAGCCGAGGGGTGGGGGGCACAGATACGCAGTATTTT